The rows below give T cell receptor beta chains drawn from one sample of a study of CD8 T cells in ankylosing spondylitis. TCRdb itself ran the 5' RACE reads through MiXCR, one entry per CDR3 protein. The table lists 330,000 or so distinct CDR3 sequences, under 8.5% of them singletons. Sequencing input: blood, either unsorted or a sorted T cell fraction (not recorded which). Source of these receptors: a male donor with ankylosing spondylitis. Both conserved end residues are part of each CDR3. D genes are given only for firm matches. The size entry is marked missing in some rows and otherwise reads once, few, many or a size class.

TRBJ1-6 | NA | 17 | TRBV27 | many | TGTGCCAGCAGTCTCCTTGGGGGTAGCTCCTATAATTCACCCCTCCACTTT | CASSLLGGSSYNSPLHF
TRBJ2-5 | NA | 15 | TRBV6-2/TRBV6-3 | few | TGTGCCAGCAGTTACCAGGGTACCGCGGGGGAGACCCAGTACTTC | CASSYQGTAGETQYF
TRBJ2-1 | NA | 17 | TRBV20-1 | many | TGCAGTGCTAGAGAATCGATAGCGGTGAAAGTGGGCAATGAGCAGTTCTTC | CSARESIAVKVGNEQFF
TRBJ2-7 | NA | 15 | TRBV7-9 | NA | TGTGCCAGCAGTCCCAGGATTGGGCCGAACTACGAGCAGTACTTC | CASSPRIGPNYEQYF
TRBJ2-2 | NA | 16 | TRBV5-1 | NA | TGCGCCAGCAGGTCCTCGGCATATACGAACACCGGGGAGCTGTTTTTT | CASRSSAYTNTGELFF
TRBJ2-1 | NA | 16 | TRBV5-1 | many | TGCGCCAGCAGCTTGGGTGGCCCCCGCTCCTACAATGAGCAGTTCTTC | CASSLGGPRSYNEQFF
TRBJ2-1 | TRBD2 | 16 | TRBV9 | many | TGTGCCAGCAGCTTCCGGACTAGCGGGAGGGCCAGTGAGCAGTTCTTC | CASSFRTSGRASEQFF
TRBJ2-7 | NA | 16 | TRBV4-2 | NA | TGTGCCAGCAGCCCCCACGCGGGCGGGACCTCCTACGAGCAGTACTTC | CASSPHAGGTSYEQYF
TRBJ1-3 | TRBD1 | 16 | TRBV19 | many | TGTGCCAGTAGTATTTCTGGACAGGGCCCAGGAAACACCATATATTTT | CASSISGQGPGNTIYF
TRBJ1-2 | NA | 12 | TRBV25-1 | many | TGTGCCAGCAGTGACCTCGTTCTAGGCTACACCTTC | CASSDLVLGYTF
TRBJ1-5 | TRBD1 | 14 | TRBV19 | NA | TGTGCCAGTAGCTCAACAGGGGGCAGTCAGCCCCAGCATTTT | CASSSTGGSQPQHF
TRBJ2-3 | NA | 14 | TRBV12-3/TRBV12-4 | NA | TGTGCCAGCACGGAGAGGGCGAGCACAGATACGCAGTATTTT | CASTERASTDTQYF
TRBJ2-7 | NA | 12 | TRBV20-1 | few | TGCAGTGCTAACTTCGGACGGGACGGGCAGTACTTC | CSANFGRDGQYF
TRBJ2-7 | NA | 14 | TRBV7-2 | many | TGTGCCAGCAGCTTAGACAGGGCATTAGGCGAGCAGTACTTC | CASSLDRALGEQYF
TRBJ1-1 | TRBD1 | 15 | TRBV20-1 | NA | TGCAGTGCCCGGGACAGGGGTCTTTGGAACACTGAAGCTTTCTTT | CSARDRGLWNTEAFF
TRBJ2-7 | NA | 13 | TRBV6-1 | few | TGTGCCAGCAGAACCGACGGACCCTACGAGCAGTACTTC | CASRTDGPYEQYF
TRBJ2-7 | NA | 16 | TRBV6-5 | many | TGTGCCAGCAGTTACTCGGAGGGGCGGGGCTCCTACGAGCAGTACTTC | CASSYSEGRGSYEQYF
TRBJ1-5 | NA | 15 | TRBV7-9 | many | TGTGCCAGCAGCTTAGCGGAGGGGTTTAATCAGCCCCAGCATTTT | CASSLAEGFNQPQHF
TRBJ2-1 | TRBD2 | 14 | TRBV20-1 | NA | TGCAGTGCTCTAGCGGGAGGGGTACCGGATGAGCAGTTCTTC | CSALAGGVPDEQFF
TRBJ2-7 | TRBD2 | 14 | TRBV5-1 | few | TGCGCCAGCAGCCGCACCGGGACTACCTACGAGCAGTACTTC | CASSRTGTTYEQYF
TRBJ1-2 | NA | 13 | TRBV12-3/TRBV12-4 | few | TGTGCCAGCAGTTCAATGGGCCTCTATGGCTACACCTTC | CASSSMGLYGYTF
TRBJ2-7 | NA | 13 | TRBV29-1 | many | TGCAGCGTTGAAGAACAGGGCGTCTACGAGCAGTACTTC | CSVEEQGVYEQYF
TRBJ2-7 | NA | 13 | TRBV6-1 | NA | TGTGCCAGCGGGAGGGACAGGCGCCAAGAGCAGTACTTC | CASGRDRRQEQYF
TRBJ1-2 | NA | 14 | TRBV7-3 | many | TGTGCCAGCAGCTTAACGGGGGCAGGGAATGGCTACACCTTC | CASSLTGAGNGYTF
TRBJ1-1 | NA | 13 | TRBV5-1 | many | TGCGCCAGCAGCGGAGGGGTAGGCACTGAAGCTTTCTTT | CASSGGVGTEAFF
TRBJ1-5 | NA | 16 | TRBV5-6 | few | TGTGCCAGCAGCTCGATGGGGCAGGGGTCCAATCAGCCCCAGCATTTT | CASSSMGQGSNQPQHF
TRBJ2-2 | NA | 14 | TRBV15 | few | TGTGCCACCAGCACACCACTGAACACCGGGGAGCTGTTTTTT | CATSTPLNTGELFF
TRBJ1-5 | NA | 13 | TRBV4-1 | NA | TGCGCCAGCAGCCAAGAATCCTATCAGCCCCAGCATTTT | CASSQESYQPQHF
TRBJ2-7 | NA | 13 | TRBV5-1 | few | TGCGCCAGCAGCTCAGGGTCTTTCTACGAGCAGTACTTC | CASSSGSFYEQYF
TRBJ2-5 | TRBD1 | 13 | TRBV20-1 | few | TGCAGTGCCCCGGACAGGGCATATGAGACCCAGTACTTC | CSAPDRAYETQYF
TRBJ2-3 | TRBD1 | 14 | TRBV5-1 | NA | TGCGCCAGCAGACATACAGGGGGGCCAGATACGCAGTATTTT | CASRHTGGPDTQYF
TRBJ1-5 | NA | 13 | TRBV6-6 | many | TGTGCCAGCAGTCAAGGGGTAAATCAGCCCCAGCATTTT | CASSQGVNQPQHF